This T cell receptor beta chain came from a study of cytomegalovirus exposure and HLA in healthy donors. Findings of the study overall: Because they were indistinguishable, some V segments, including TRBV6-2 and TRBV6-3, were excluded.

With regard to this clone: The antigen is undetermined.

PCR amplification relied on 60 Vbeta primers (plus 13 Jbeta primers). The assay was immunoSEQ multiplex PCR, and TCRdb's table has in-frame clones only and misses some. Of 180,000 or so clones listed, approximately 85% are singletons. Germline CDR1 is MNHEY and CDR2 is SMNVEV (reference sequence). The CDR3 totals 13 residues. V shed 2 bases, J shed 5 bases, and the junction held 1 base outside the gene matches. Sequencing was performed on PBMCs. This receptor was obtained from a man between 18 and 35 years old in good health and CMV-seropositive. The rearrangement joins TRBV27 to TRBJ2-5; 8 bases agree with TRBD1. CDR3 in DNA: TGTGCCAGCAGTTTAAACAGGGGGGAGACCCAGTACTTC. Its translation: CASSLNRGETQYF.